The clone carrying this TCR beta chain turned up a few times. The target antigen is unknown. Molecular-barcoded quantitative 5'-RACE produced these TCR beta libraries. TCRdb re-derived calls from the 5' RACE reads in MiXCR, one entry per CDR3 protein. The sample lists a few hundred thousand distinct CDR3 sequences; roughly 10% were seen once. The CDR3 has 15 amino acids. Germline V CDR1 and CDR2: MNHNS, SASEGT. V was pared by 7 bases and J by 1 base, with 1 base of the junction left unmatched. This specimen comes from a study of CD8 T cells in ankylosing spondylitis. Study findings and constraints: As for the disease-linked clones, they showed a CD8+ phenotype and occurred at relatively low frequencies in peripheral blood. Reportedly, matched ankylosing spondylitis synovial fluid was significantly enriched for disease-linked clones.

This clonotype was sampled from a male donor with ankylosing spondylitis or in good health (not recorded which). V gene TRBV6-1 combines with J gene TRBJ2-3; the match to TRBD2 covers 14 bases. Sequencing was carried out using blood, either unsorted or a sorted T cell fraction (not recorded which). The CDR3 nucleotides are TGTGCCAGCAAGGGACTAGCGGGAGGCACAGATACGCAGTATTTT. Its protein product is CASKGLAGGTDTQYF.